This T cell receptor beta chain was identified in a study of control samples from healthy donors and cancer patients. Sequencing used immunoSEQ multiplex PCR; TCRdb keeps in-frame clones, though not all of them. The sample includes under 130,000 clones, roughly 89% of them seen just once. V lost 5 bases, J lost 8 bases, and 18 bases lay in between. Germline V lookup: CDR1 SGHTA, CDR2 FQGTGA. The CDR3 runs 14 residues. Sequencing used PBMCs. The gene calls are TRBV7-3 and TRBJ1-2, with a tentative D call TRBD1 (5 bases). The receptor's source is a man aged 55 to 70 with lung cancer. The CDR3, as DNA: TGTGCCAGCAGCCACGGGACTTCGCTAGAGGGCTACACCTTC. It yields the protein CASSHGTSLEGYTF.